The 30 T cell receptor beta chains below come from one sample, sequenced in a study of beta chain features in type 1 diabetes (dated 2018 in TCRdb). Library construction relied on the immunoSEQ multiplex PCR assay. The entire isolated RNA was reverse transcribed using the High Capacity cDNA Reverse Transcription Kit, and thus expressed TCRB transcripts were sequenced. TCRdb mirrors the immuneACCESS table, restricted to in-frame sequences. Some clones are absent from its copies; in checked studies, under half trace to an unresolved V gene, and the reason for the others is unknown. This sample gives 500,000 to 700,000 clones in total; 15% to 19% of them show up just once. The ten largest clones take up about 0.087% of the sample. The sample consisted of naive CD4+ T cells from blood. This specimen's cell subset or site label, per the study, means: true naive CD4+ T cells. The receptors originated from a man between 18 and 35 years old in good health.

This clone has only a few counts. The chain carries TRBV10-2 and TRBJ1-2; maybe TRBD1 (5 bases). Trimming took 6 bases from V and 5 from J, leaving 19 bases between them. The CDR3 length is 15 residues. Germline CDR1 is WSHSY and CDR2 is SAAADI. Here the CDR3 DNA reads TGCGCCAGCAGCGATCAAGGTTCGGAGGGGTATGGCTACACCTTC. Its translation is CASSDQGSEGYGYTF.

V and J are TRBV9 and TRBJ2-1; tentatively, D is TRBD2 (6 bases). Trimming took off 4 bases at V and 0 bases at J, with 11 bases between the two ends. The germline CDR1 and CDR2 sequences are SGDLS and YYNGEE. This CDR3 region has 15 residues. The CDR3 reads CASSRSGSSYNEQFF. The CDR3 region has the DNA TGTGCCAGCAGCCGTAGCGGCAGCTCCTACAATGAGCAGTTCTTC.

The J gene is TRBJ2-1, the V gene TRBV9; D is possibly TRBD2 (5 bases). V lost 0 bases and J 0 bases, leaving 13 bases between the germline ends. The germline gives CDR1 SGDLS, CDR2 YYNGEE. The CDR3 covers 17 residues. The CDR3 region is CASSVEVGGLSYNEQFF. The DNA for the CDR3 is TGTGCCAGCAGCGTAGAGGTGGGCGGACTCTCCTACAATGAGCAGTTCTTC.

This clone turned up a few times. The chain uses TRBV7-9 and TRBJ1-1, with D possibly being TRBD1 (5 bases). Trimming took 5 bases from V and 0 from J, leaving 16 bases between them. CDR3 size: 16 residues. Germline CDR1 is SEHNR and CDR2 is FQNEAQ (reference sequence). CDR3 in DNA: TGTGCCAGCAGCAAAAGCCCGACAGTTTTGAACACTGAAGCTTTCTTT. It codes for CASSKSPTVLNTEAFF.

This clone was found a few times. The chain recombines TRBV9 with TRBJ2-6; perhaps TRBD2 as D (7 bases). CDR3 length: 17 amino acids. Germline V lookup: CDR1 SGDLS, CDR2 YYNGEE. The V and J ends lost 2 bases and 1 base respectively, with 13 bases between them. This CDR3 is CASSVRGAFSGANVLTF. CDR3 coding DNA: TGTGCCAGCAGCGTCCGGGGGGCCTTTTCTGGGGCCAACGTCCTGACTTTC.

This clone was recorded a few times. V and J are TRBV15 and TRBJ2-7; perhaps TRBD2 as D (5 bases). Trimming left V 1 base short and J 3 bases short, with 10 bases between. The germline CDR1 and CDR2 sequences are LNHNV and YYDKDF (reference sequence). This CDR3 is 14 amino acids long. The CDR3 DNA is TGTGCCACCAGCAGAGGAAGGGAGAGCTACGAGCAGTACTTC. Protein: CATSRGRESYEQYF.

The J gene is TRBJ2-3, the V gene TRBV7-3; D possibly corresponds to TRBD1 (6 bases). The CDR3 is 17 residues long. The germline V gene has CDR1 SGHTA and CDR2 FQGTGA. V lost 0 bases to trimming and J lost 6 bases, with 19 bases between them. CDR3 in DNA: TGTGCCAGCAGCTTAACGGCGGCAGGGGCATTCCGGGATACGCAGTATTTT. This encodes CASSLTAAGAFRDTQYF. Combining the CDR3 with reference TRBV7-3 and TRBJ2-3 gives the whole variable domain GAGVSQTPSNKVTEKGKYVELRCDPISGHTALYWYRQSLGQGPEFLIYFQGTGAADDSGLPNDRFFAVRPEGSVSTLKIQRTERGDSAVYLCASSLTAAGAFRDTQYFGPGTRLTVL.

This clone has only a few counts. This chain uses TRBV14 with TRBJ2-3; D gene ambiguous. V was shortened by 1 base and J by 0 bases, with 8 bases between the two germline ends. Germline CDR1 is SGHDN and CDR2 is FVKESK. CDR3 length: 15 residues. Here the CDR3 DNA reads TGTGCCAGCAGCCAAGTGGCACGGAGCACAGATACGCAGTATTTT. Translation: CASSQVARSTDTQYF.

The CDR3 sequence: CASSEAGQSAEAFF. The CDR3 DNA reads TGTGCCAGCAGTGAAGCAGGACAGAGCGCTGAAGCTTTCTTT. The chain joins TRBV6-1 to TRBJ1-1, with D perhaps TRBD1 (6 bases). The CDR3 runs 14 residues. Germline V gene sequence: CDR1 MNHNS, CDR2 SASEGT. The V gene lost 0 bases and the J gene lost 6 bases, with 11 bases spanning the gap.

The chain has TRBV28 and TRBJ2-7; 7 bases map to TRBD1. V dropped 6 bases and J dropped 2; count of bases not matched to a gene: 7. The CDR3 covers 14 residues. The germline V gene encodes CDR1 MDHEN and CDR2 SYDVKM. This CDR3 is CASRQTGNTYEQYF. The DNA of the CDR3 is TGTGCCAGCAGACAGACAGGGAACACCTACGAGCAGTACTTC.

The V gene is TRBV19, the J gene TRBJ2-1, with TRBD2 matching over 14 bases. Germline loops: CDR1 LNHDA, CDR2 SQIVND (reference sequence). V trimming: 5 bases; J trimming: 7 bases; junction bases outside the gene matches: 7. CDR3 length: 16 residues. Here the CDR3 DNA reads TGTGCCAGTAGTTACCGCGGGACTAGCGGGAGAAATGAGCAGTTCTTC. Its protein product is CASSYRGTSGRNEQFF.

This chain joins TRBV6-1 and TRBJ2-5; a possible D gene is TRBD1 (6 bases). The CDR3 is 12 residues long. V gave up 4 bases and J gave up 13 bases, with 16 bases separating them. In germline, CDR1 is MNHNS, CDR2 SASEGT. The CDR3 region is CASSAKTGQRYF. CDR3 nucleotides: TGTGCCAGCAGTGCGAAAACCGGACAGCGGTACTTC.

This clone turned up a few times. The chain recombines TRBV9 with TRBJ2-1, with D unclear. The CDR3 has 14 amino acids. V lost 1 base to trimming and J lost 2 bases, with 7 bases between them. The germline V gene has CDR1 SGDLS and CDR2 YYNGEE. CDR3 loop: CASSVSPAYNEQFF. The CDR3 DNA reads as TGTGCCAGCAGCGTATCCCCCGCCTACAATGAGCAGTTCTTC.

The chain carries TRBV27 and TRBJ1-5, with D possibly matching TRBD1 (5 bases). Germline CDR1 MNHEY, CDR2 SMNVEV (reference sequence). This CDR3 has 13 residues. Trimming took 5 bases from V and 5 from J, leaving 10 bases between them. CDR3 coding DNA: TGTGCCAGCAGTCTCCAGGGTTATCAGCCCCAGCATTTT. Translation gives CASSLQGYQPQHF.

This clone was detected many times. The gene calls are TRBV4-3 and TRBJ2-6; the D gene is possibly TRBD2 (6 bases). CDR3 length: 16 amino acids. V was pared by 1 base and J by 2 bases, with 9 bases between. Germline-derived CDR1 and CDR2 are LGHNA and YSLEER. As DNA, the CDR3 is TGCGCCAGCAGCCAAGTTCCGGGGGCTGGGGCCAACGTCCTGACTTTC. This codes for CASSQVPGAGANVLTF.

This clone has just a few counts. The V call is TRBV29-1, the J call TRBJ2-1, with D unclear. Trimming stripped 4 bases from V and 4 bases from J, with 20 bases between. There are 16 residues in the CDR3. Looked up from germline, CDR1 is SQVTM and CDR2 is ANQGSEA. The CDR3 region is CSVVVQPLMRYNEQFF. CDR3 sequence (DNA): TGCAGCGTTGTTGTCCAGCCCCTGATGAGGTACAATGAGCAGTTCTTC.

V and J are TRBV14 and TRBJ1-1; TRBD1 agrees at 8 bases. J lost 7 bases, V lost 0 bases, and 10 bases had no gene match. The CDR3 spans 16 residues. Germline loops: CDR1 SGHDN, CDR2 FVKESK. CDR3 sequence reads: CASSQDEALQGDEAFF. As DNA, the CDR3 is TGTGCCAGCAGCCAAGACGAGGCGTTACAGGGGGATGAAGCTTTCTTT.

The V call is TRBV10-2, the J call TRBJ1-2; D not resolved. The CDR3 is 13 residues long. Germline values: CDR1 WSHSY, CDR2 SAAADI. V gave up 6 bases and J gave up 5 bases, with 13 bases separating them. In DNA, the CDR3 is TGCGCCAGCAGAATAGATTTTGGGTATGGCTACACCTTC. Translation: CASRIDFGYGYTF.

The chain links TRBV5-1 to TRBJ2-5; D call uncertain. CDR1 and CDR2 (germline): SGHRS, YFSETQ. The CDR3 has 13 residues. Trimming pared 4 bases from V and 0 bases from J, leaving 7 bases between. The CDR3 here is CASSPHHQETQYF. The CDR3 region has the DNA TGCGCCAGCAGCCCTCACCACCAAGAGACCCAGTACTTC.

V is TRBV10-2 and J is TRBJ2-7; possibly TRBD2 for D (6 bases). Germline V gene lookup returns CDR1 WSHSY and CDR2 SAAADI. CDR3 length: 15 residues. V shed 6 bases and J shed 1 base, with 16 bases lying between them. The DNA for the CDR3 is TGCGCCAGCAGCGGGAGAGAGATTATTTCCTACGAGCAGTACTTC. The encoded protein is CASSGREIISYEQYF.

This clone was observed a few times. The chain couples TRBV19 to TRBJ2-6; no firm D call. CDR3 length equals 16 residues. CDR1 LNHDA and CDR2 SQIVND come from the germline V gene (reference sequence). V was trimmed by 7 bases and J by 4 bases, leaving 17 bases between them. The CDR3 coding sequence is TGTGCCAGTAAGCCCCTCGACAACTCCGGGGCCAACGTCCTGACTTTC. Translated, it gives CASKPLDNSGANVLTF. Variable domain in full (rest from reference TRBV19 and TRBJ2-6): DGGITQSPKYLFRKEGQNVTLSCEQNLNHDAMYWYRQDPGQGLRLIYYSQIVNDFQKGDIAEGYSVSREKKESFPLTVTSAQKNPTAFYLCASKPLDNSGANVLTFGAGSRLTVL.

This chain uses TRBV18 with TRBJ1-4; D call uncertain. The CDR3 extends over 15 amino acids. V lost 5 bases and J lost 4, with 14 bases in between. Germline CDR1 and CDR2: KGHSH and LQKENI. The CDR3 DNA sequence: TGTGCCAGCTCAATCCAGAGTTCAGATAATGAAAAACTGTTTTTT. Its translation: CASSIQSSDNEKLFF. The entire variable domain, with the rest obtained from reference TRBV18 and TRBJ1-4, is as follows: NAGVMQNPRHLVRRRGQEARLRCSPMKGHSHVYWYRQLPEEGLKFMVYLQKENIIDESGMPKERFSAEFPKEGPSILRIQQVVRGDSAAYFCASSIQSSDNEKLFFGSGTQLSVL.

This clone was counted a few times. V usage is TRBV29-1 and J usage is TRBJ2-1; TRBD2 aligns across 8 bases. With 5 bases clipped from V and 15 bases from J, the junction kept 6 bases outside the gene matches. The CDR3 covers 10 residues. Germline loops: CDR1 SQVTM, CDR2 ANQGSEA. CDR3 coding DNA: TGCAGCGTTCAAGCGGGAGTGGCGTTCTTC. It specifies CSVQAGVAFF.

The rearrangement links TRBV2 to TRBJ2-7, with 8 bases identical to TRBD1. Unmatched junction bases numbered 5, after V lost 6 bases and J lost 1 base. CDR3 length equals 14 residues. Per germline, CDR1 SNHLY and CDR2 FYNNEI. The chain's CDR3 is CASSADRASYEQYF. The CDR3 bases are TGTGCCAGCAGCGCGGACAGGGCATCCTACGAGCAGTACTTC.

The chain carries TRBV28 and TRBJ2-7, with 8 positions matching TRBD2. This CDR3 comprises 16 residues. Germline V CDR1 and CDR2: MDHEN, SYDVKM. V lost 6 bases, J lost 0 bases, and 10 bases stayed unmatched. CDR3 region: CASRRTRTSNSYEQYF. CDR3 coding DNA: TGTGCCAGCAGACGAACCAGGACTAGCAACTCCTACGAGCAGTACTTC. Full variable domain (outside the CDR3, taken from reference TRBV28 and TRBJ2-7): DVKVTQSSRYLVKRTGEKVFLECVQDMDHENMFWYRQDPGLGLRLIYFSYDVKMKEKGDIPEGYSVSREKKERFSLILESASTNQTSMYLCASRRTRTSNSYEQYFGPGTRLTVT.

This clone showed up just a few times. This chain connects TRBV19 to TRBJ1-2, with TRBD1 matching over 8 bases. Germline V gives CDR1 LNHDA, CDR2 SQIVND (reference sequence). The J segment lost 6 bases and the V segment lost 9 bases, leaving 12 bases of the junction unmatched. The CDR3 length is 14 residues. CDR3 protein: CASATDRGYNGYTF. In DNA form, the CDR3 reads TGTGCCAGCGCCACAGACAGGGGATACAATGGCTACACCTTC.

Only a few counts were recorded for this clone. The chain has TRBV29-1 and TRBJ1-2; no clear D. The length of the CDR3 is 14 residues. CDR1 is SQVTM, CDR2 ANQGSEA, per germline. The germline V and J ends were trimmed by 2 bases and 3 bases, with 13 bases remaining between them. The CDR3 sequence is CSVEREGRDYGYTF. The CDR3 coding sequence is TGCAGCGTTGAAAGGGAAGGCAGAGACTATGGCTACACCTTC.

In this sample, this clone turned up a few times. The rearrangement joins TRBV5-4 to TRBJ2-3, with 8 bases aligning to TRBD2. This CDR3 contains 17 residues. Trimming at V came to 4 bases and at J to 4 bases, leaving 14 bases not matched to a gene. The germline gives CDR1 SGHNT, CDR2 YYREEE (reference sequence). In DNA, the CDR3 is TGTGCCAGCAGCCAAGCGGGGGCTAGTAGGATGGCAGATACGCAGTATTTT. Encoded protein: CASSQAGASRMADTQYF.

This clone has a handful of counts. This chain uses TRBV15 with TRBJ2-5; D possibly corresponds to TRBD2 (5 bases). V lost 1 base and J lost 0, with 9 bases in between. The germline gives CDR1 LNHNV, CDR2 YYDKDF (reference sequence). CDR3 length: 15 residues. The CDR3 bases are TGTGCCACCAGCAGAGGTAGACTAAACCAAGAGACCCAGTACTTC. Translating it yields CATSRGRLNQETQYF.

The chain combines TRBV6-5 with TRBJ2-3; 8 bases match TRBD1. The J segment lost 6 bases and the V segment lost 2 bases, leaving 7 bases of the junction unmatched. The length of the CDR3 is 15 residues. Germline lookup yields CDR1 MNHEY and CDR2 SVGAGI. CDR3 sequence reads: CASSYRGQGIDTQYF. CDR3 nucleotide sequence: TGTGCCAGCAGTTACCGAGGACAGGGTATCGATACGCAGTATTTT.